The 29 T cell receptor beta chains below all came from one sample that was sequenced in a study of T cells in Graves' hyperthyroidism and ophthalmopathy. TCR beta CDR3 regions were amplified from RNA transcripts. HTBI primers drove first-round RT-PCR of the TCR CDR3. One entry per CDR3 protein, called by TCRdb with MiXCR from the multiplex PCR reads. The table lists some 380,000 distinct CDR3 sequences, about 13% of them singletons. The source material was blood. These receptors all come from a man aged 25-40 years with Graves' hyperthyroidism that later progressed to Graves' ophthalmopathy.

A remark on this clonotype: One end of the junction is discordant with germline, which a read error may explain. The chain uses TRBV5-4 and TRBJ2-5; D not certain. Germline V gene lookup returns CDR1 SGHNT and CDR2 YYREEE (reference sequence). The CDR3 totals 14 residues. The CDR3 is CASSVGVRGEIQYF. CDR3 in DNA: TGTGCCAGCAGTGTCGGAGTTCGCGGAGAGATCCAGTACTTC.

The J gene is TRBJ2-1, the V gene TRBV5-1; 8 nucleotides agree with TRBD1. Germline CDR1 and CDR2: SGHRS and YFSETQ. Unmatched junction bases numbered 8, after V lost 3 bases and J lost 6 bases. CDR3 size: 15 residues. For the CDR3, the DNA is TGCGCCAGCAGCTCAACAGGGGGAGGTTTCAATGAGCAGTTCTTC. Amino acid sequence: CASSSTGGGFNEQFF.

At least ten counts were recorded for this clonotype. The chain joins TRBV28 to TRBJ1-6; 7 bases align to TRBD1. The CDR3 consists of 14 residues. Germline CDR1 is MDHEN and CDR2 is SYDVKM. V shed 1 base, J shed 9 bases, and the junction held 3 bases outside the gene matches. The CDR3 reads CASSLYRGSSPLHF. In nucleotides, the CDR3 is TGTGCCAGCAGTTTATACAGGGGATCTTCACCCCTCCACTTT.

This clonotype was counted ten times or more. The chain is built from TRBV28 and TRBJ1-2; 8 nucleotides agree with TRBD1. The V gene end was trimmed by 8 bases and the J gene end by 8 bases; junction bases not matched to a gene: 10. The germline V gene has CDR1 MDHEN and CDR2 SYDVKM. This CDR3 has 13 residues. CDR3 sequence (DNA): TGTGCCAGCTTTTCTACAGGGGGAATGGGCTACACCTTC. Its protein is CASFSTGGMGYTF.

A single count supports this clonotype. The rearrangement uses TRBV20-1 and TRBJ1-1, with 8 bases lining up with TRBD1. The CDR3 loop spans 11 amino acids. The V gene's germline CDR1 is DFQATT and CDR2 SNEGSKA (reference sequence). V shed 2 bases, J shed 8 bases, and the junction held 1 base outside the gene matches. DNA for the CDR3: TGCAGTGCTAGATGGGACAGGGAAGCTTTCTTT. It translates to CSARWDREAFF.

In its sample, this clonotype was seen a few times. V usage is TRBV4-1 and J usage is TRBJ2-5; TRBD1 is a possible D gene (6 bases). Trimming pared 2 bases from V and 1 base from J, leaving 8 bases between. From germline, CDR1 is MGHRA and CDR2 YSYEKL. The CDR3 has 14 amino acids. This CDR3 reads CASSQTGIQETQYF. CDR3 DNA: TGCGCCAGCAGCCAAACAGGGATCCAAGAGACCCAGTACTTC.

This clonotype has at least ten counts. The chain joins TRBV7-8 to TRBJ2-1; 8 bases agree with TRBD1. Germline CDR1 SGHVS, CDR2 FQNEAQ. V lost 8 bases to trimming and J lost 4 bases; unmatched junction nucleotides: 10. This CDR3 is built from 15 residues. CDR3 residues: CASSRQGSPYNEQFF. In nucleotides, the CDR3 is TGTGCCAGCTCACGACAGGGGTCGCCTTACAATGAGCAGTTCTTC.

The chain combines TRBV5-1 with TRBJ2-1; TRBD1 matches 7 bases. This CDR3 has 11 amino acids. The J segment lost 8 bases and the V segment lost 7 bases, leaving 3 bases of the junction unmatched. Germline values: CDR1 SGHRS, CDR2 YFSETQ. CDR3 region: CASGQDYEQFF. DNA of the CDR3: TGCGCCAGCGGACAGGACTATGAGCAGTTCTTC.

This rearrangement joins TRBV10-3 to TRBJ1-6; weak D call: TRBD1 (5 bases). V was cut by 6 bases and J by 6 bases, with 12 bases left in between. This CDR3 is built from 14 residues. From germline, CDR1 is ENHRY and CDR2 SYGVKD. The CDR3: CAISGTAVNSPLHF. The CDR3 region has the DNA TGTGCCATCAGCGGGACGGCCGTTAATTCACCCCTCCACTTT.

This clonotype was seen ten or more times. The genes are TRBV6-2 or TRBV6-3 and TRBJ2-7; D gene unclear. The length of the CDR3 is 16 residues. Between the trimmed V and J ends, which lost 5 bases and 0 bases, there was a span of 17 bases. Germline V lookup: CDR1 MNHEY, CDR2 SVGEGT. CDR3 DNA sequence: TGTGCCAGCAGTCCCCAGAGAACCCTCAGCTCCTACGAGCAGTACTTC. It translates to CASSPQRTLSSYEQYF.

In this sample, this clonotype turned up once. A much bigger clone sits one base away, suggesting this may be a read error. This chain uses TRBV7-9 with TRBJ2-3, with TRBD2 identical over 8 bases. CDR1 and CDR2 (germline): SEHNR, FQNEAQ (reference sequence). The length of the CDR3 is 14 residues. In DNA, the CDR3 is TGTGCCAGCAGCCCAAGACTAGCGATAGATACGCAGTCTTTT. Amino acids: CASSPRLAIDTQSF.

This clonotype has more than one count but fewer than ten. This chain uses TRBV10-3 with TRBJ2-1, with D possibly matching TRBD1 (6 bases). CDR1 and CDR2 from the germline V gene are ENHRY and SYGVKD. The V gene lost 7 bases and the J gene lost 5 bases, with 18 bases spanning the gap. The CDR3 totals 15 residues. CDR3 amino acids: CAIKVMQGPNNEQFF. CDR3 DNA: TGTGCCATCAAGGTCATGCAGGGGCCCAACAATGAGCAGTTCTTC.

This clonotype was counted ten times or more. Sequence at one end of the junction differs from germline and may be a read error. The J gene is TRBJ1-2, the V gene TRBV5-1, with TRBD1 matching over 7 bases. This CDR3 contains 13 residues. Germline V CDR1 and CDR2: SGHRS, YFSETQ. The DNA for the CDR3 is TGTGCCAGCAGTTTCGACAGGGACTATGGCTACACCTTC. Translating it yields CASSFDRDYGYTF.

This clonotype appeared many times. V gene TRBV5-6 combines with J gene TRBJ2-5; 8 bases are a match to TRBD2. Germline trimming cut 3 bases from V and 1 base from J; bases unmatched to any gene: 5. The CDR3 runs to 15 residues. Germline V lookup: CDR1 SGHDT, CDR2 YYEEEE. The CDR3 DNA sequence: TGTGCCAGCAGCTCATTGACTAGCGCCCAAGAGACCCAGTACTTC. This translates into CASSSLTSAQETQYF.

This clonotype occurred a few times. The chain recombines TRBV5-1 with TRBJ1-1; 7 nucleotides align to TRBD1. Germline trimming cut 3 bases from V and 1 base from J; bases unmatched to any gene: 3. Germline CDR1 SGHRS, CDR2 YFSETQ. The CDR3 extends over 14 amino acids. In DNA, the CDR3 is TGCGCCAGCAGCTCAGGGGGACAGAACACTGAAGCTTTCTTT. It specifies CASSSGGQNTEAFF.

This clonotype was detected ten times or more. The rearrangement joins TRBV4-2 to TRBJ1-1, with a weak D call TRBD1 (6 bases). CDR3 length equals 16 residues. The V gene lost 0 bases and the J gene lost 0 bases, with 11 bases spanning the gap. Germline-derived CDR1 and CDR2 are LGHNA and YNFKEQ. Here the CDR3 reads CASSQDPTGLNTEAFF. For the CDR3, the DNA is TGTGCCAGCAGCCAAGACCCAACAGGGCTGAACACTGAAGCTTTCTTT.

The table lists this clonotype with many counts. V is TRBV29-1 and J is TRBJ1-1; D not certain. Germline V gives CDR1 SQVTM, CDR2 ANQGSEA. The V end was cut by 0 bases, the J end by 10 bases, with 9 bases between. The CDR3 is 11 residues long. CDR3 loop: CSVEDPPGAFF. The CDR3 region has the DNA TGCAGCGTTGAAGATCCGCCGGGAGCTTTCTTT.

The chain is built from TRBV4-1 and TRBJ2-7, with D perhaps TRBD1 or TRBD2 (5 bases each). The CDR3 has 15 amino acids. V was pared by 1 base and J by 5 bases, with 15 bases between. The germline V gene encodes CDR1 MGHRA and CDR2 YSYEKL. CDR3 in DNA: TGCGCCAGCAGCCAAGCGGGACGTGGGACCCACGAGCAGTACTTC. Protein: CASSQAGRGTHEQYF.

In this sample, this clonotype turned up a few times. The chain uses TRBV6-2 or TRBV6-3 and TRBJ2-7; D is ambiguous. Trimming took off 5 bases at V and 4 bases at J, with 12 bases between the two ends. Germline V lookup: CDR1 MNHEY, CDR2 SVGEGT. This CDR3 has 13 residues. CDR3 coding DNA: TGTGCCAGCAGTCCCCGGAGTCTTTACGAGCAGTACTTC. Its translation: CASSPRSLYEQYF.

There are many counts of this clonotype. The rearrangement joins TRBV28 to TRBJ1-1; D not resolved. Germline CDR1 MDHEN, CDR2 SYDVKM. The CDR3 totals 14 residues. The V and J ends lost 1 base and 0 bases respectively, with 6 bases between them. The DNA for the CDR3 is TGTGCCAGCAGTTTATACAGATTGAACACTGAAGCTTTCTTT. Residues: CASSLYRLNTEAFF.

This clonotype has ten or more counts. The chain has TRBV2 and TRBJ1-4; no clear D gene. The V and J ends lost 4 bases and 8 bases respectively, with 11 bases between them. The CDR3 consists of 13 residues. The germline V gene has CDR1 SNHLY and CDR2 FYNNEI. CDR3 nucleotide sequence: TGTGCCAGCAGTGGTAACGGGAGGGAAAAACTGTTTTTT. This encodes CASSGNGREKLFF.

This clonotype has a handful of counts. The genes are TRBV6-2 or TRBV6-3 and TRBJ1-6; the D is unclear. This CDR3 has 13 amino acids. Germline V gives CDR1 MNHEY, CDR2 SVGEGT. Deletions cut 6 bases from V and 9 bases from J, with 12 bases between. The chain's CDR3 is CASRMGGRSPLHF. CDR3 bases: TGTGCCAGCAGGATGGGAGGACGTTCACCCCTCCACTTT.

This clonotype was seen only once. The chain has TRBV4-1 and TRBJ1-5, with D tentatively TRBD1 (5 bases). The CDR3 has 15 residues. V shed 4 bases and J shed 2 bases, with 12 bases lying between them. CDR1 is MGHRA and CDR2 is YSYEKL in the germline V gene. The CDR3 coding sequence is TGCGCCAGCAGCCCTTCAGGGAGCGGCAATCAGCCCCAGCATTTT. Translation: CASSPSGSGNQPQHF.

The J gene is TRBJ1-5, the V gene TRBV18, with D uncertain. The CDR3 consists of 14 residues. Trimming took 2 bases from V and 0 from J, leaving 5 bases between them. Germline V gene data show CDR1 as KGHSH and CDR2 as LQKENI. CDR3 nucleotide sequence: TGTGCCAGCTCACCAATGGATAGCAATCAGCCCCAGCATTTT. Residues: CASSPMDSNQPQHF.

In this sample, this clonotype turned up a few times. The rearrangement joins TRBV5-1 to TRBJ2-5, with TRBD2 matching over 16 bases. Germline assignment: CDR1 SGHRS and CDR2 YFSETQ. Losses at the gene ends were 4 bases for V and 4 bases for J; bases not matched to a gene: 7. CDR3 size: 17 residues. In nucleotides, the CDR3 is TGCGCCAGCAGCGGGGGACTAGCGGGGGGGTCCGGAGAGACCCAGTACTTC. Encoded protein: CASSGGLAGGSGETQYF.

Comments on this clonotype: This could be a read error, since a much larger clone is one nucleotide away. DNA of the CDR3: TGTGCCAACATCCCGACAAGATCCTTATACGAGCAGTACTTC. Amino acid sequence: CANIPTRSLYEQYF. This chain connects TRBV6-1 to TRBJ2-7; no clear D gene. The germline CDR1 and CDR2 sequences are MNHNS and SASEGT. The germline V and J ends were trimmed by 10 bases and 4 bases, with 20 bases remaining between them. There are 14 residues in the CDR3.

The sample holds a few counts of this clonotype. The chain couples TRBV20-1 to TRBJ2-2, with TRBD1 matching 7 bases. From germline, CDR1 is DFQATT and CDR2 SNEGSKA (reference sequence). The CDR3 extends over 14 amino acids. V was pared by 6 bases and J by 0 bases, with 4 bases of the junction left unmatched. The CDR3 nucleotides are TGCAGTGCCTCCGGGACAGCGAACACCGGGGAGCTGTTTTTT. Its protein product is CSASGTANTGELFF.

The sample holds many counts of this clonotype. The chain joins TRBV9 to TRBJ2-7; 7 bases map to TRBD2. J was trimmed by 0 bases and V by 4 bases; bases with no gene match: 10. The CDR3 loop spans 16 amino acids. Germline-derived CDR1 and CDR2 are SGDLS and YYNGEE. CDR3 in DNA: TGTGCCAGCAGCCCTACGGGGGGAACAAGCTCCTACGAGCAGTACTTC. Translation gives CASSPTGGTSSYEQYF. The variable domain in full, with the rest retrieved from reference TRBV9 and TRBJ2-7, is DSGVTQTPKHLITATGQRVTLRCSPRSGDLSVYWYQQSLDQGLQFLIQYYNGEERAKGNILERFSAQQFPDLHSELNLSSLELGDSALYFCASSPTGGTSSYEQYFGPGTRLTVT.

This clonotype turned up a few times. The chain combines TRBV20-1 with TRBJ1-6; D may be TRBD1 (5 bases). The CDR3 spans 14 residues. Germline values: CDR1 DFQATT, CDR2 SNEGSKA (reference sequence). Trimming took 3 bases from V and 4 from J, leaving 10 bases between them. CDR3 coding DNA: TGCAGTGCTAGGCAGCCAGGGTATAATTCACCCCTCCACTTT. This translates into CSARQPGYNSPLHF.